One sample yielded the 27 T cell receptor beta chains listed below, sequenced in a study of technical replicates of blood from a handful of donors. Clones were sequenced by immunoSEQ multiplex PCR, and TCRdb holds only the in-frame ones, with some missing. The table shows tens of thousands of clones, with approximately 90% occurring only once. Sequenced material: T cells isolated from PBMCs. These receptor sequences come from a human donor in good health.

The rearrangement links TRBV9 to TRBJ2-7; 12 nucleotides match TRBD2. V gave up 4 bases and J gave up 5 bases; unmatched junction bases: 7. Per the germline V gene, CDR1 is SGDLS and CDR2 is YYNGEE. CDR3 length: 15 amino acids. The CDR3 coding sequence is TGTGCCAGCAGCTCGGGACTAGCGGGCTCTGACGAGCAGTACTTC. This codes for CASSSGLAGSDEQYF.

With regard to this clone: The junction does not match germline at one end; this may be a read error. The rearrangement joins TRBV7-7 to TRBJ2-5; 11 bases fit TRBD2. The CDR3 consists of 15 residues. Germline CDR1 is SSHAT and CDR2 is FNYEAQ (reference sequence). CDR3 region: CASSSLAGDVETQYF. Written as DNA, the CDR3 is TGTGCTAGCAGCTCACTAGCGGGAGATGTAGAGACCCAGTACTTC.

J is TRBJ2-3 and V is TRBV29-1, with unresolved D. Germline CDR1 reads SQVTM; CDR2 reads ANQGSEA. V lost 4 bases and J 0 bases, leaving 8 bases between the germline ends. The CDR3 covers 13 residues. CDR3 nucleotides: TGCAGCGTTGTTTCCGTTAGCACAGATACGCAGTATTTT. Translated: CSVVSVSTDTQYF.

V is TRBV5-1 and J is TRBJ2-7, with a tentative D call TRBD1 (7 bases). Germline-derived CDR1 and CDR2 are SGHRS and YFSETQ. This CDR3 is built from 16 residues. Deletions cut 2 bases from V and 6 bases from J, with 21 bases between. Here the CDR3 reads CASSLDPRDSWREQYF. In DNA, the CDR3 is TGCGCCAGCAGCTTAGATCCGCGGGACAGCTGGCGCGAGCAGTACTTC.

The gene calls are TRBV9 and TRBJ1-4; TRBD1 is a possible D gene (6 bases). The CDR3 runs 14 residues. The germline gives CDR1 SGDLS, CDR2 YYNGEE. The germline V and J ends were trimmed by 7 bases and 4 bases, with 14 bases remaining between them. The CDR3, as DNA: TGTGCCAGCGGCCGGACAGTACATAATGAAAAACTGTTTTTT. Its translation: CASGRTVHNEKLFF.

This chain links TRBV30 with TRBJ2-1, with TRBD2 identical over 12 bases. V gave up 0 bases and J gave up 7 bases; unmatched junction bases: 7. The CDR3 runs 16 residues. Germline lookup yields CDR1 GTSNPN and CDR2 SVGIG (reference sequence). The CDR3 region is CAWSVRILAGGNEQFF. The CDR3 nucleotides read TGTGCCTGGAGTGTACGTATACTAGCGGGAGGTAATGAGCAGTTCTTC.

The chain links TRBV7-6 to TRBJ1-2; TRBD1 matches at 9 bases. The CDR3 runs 13 residues. CDR1 is SGHVS and CDR2 is FNYEAQ in the germline V gene. The J segment lost 8 bases and the V segment lost 5 bases, leaving 6 bases of the junction unmatched. CDR3 region: CASSPGQGYGYTF. CDR3 nucleotide sequence: TGTGCCAGCAGCCCGGGACAGGGCTACGGCTACACCTTC. Full variable domain (missing parts from reference TRBV7-6 and TRBJ1-2): GAGVSQSPRYKVTKRGQDVALRCDPISGHVSLYWYRQALGQGPEFLTYFNYEAQQDKSGLPNDRFSAERPEGSISTLTIQRTEQRDSAMYRCASSPGQGYGYTFGSGTRLTVV.

V is TRBV7-3 and J is TRBJ1-1; tentatively, D is TRBD1 (6 bases). Germline lookup yields CDR1 SGHTA and CDR2 FQGTGA. V lost 4 bases to trimming and J lost 2 bases, with 14 bases between them. This CDR3 has 15 residues. DNA of the CDR3: TGTGCCAGCAGCTCTGATCAGGGGCTAAACACTGAAGCTTTCTTT. Translating gives CASSSDQGLNTEAFF.

The chain recombines TRBV30 with TRBJ2-7; tentatively, D is TRBD1 (6 bases). This CDR3 has 12 residues. The germline V and J ends were trimmed by 2 bases and 7 bases, with 12 bases remaining between them. The V gene's germline CDR1 is GTSNPN and CDR2 SVGIG (reference sequence). CDR3 residues: CAWSLGAREQYF. CDR3 bases: TGTGCCTGGAGTTTGGGGGCAAGGGAGCAGTACTTC.

This chain joins TRBV28 and TRBJ2-1; 7 nucleotides match TRBD2. Germline V gene lookup returns CDR1 MDHEN and CDR2 SYDVKM. After removal of 2 bases from V and 8 bases from J, the junction contained 9 bases not matched to a gene. The CDR3 runs 15 residues. DNA for the CDR3: TGTGCCAGCAGTTTAGCGGGAGTGGGTTCTTATGAGCAGTTCTTC. It translates to CASSLAGVGSYEQFF.

This clone was seen only a few times. The chain combines TRBV5-1 with TRBJ2-5; 7 bases are shared with TRBD1. With V trimmed by 4 bases and J by 1 base, 7 bases remained unmatched. The CDR3 spans 15 residues. Per the germline V gene, CDR1 is SGHRS and CDR2 is YFSETQ. In DNA form, the CDR3 reads TGCGCCAGCAGCCTAGGGACAGCCGGCCAAGAGACCCAGTACTTC. As protein: CASSLGTAGQETQYF.

The chain has TRBV2 and TRBJ2-7, with 8 bases that match TRBD2. CDR1 and CDR2 from the germline V gene are SNHLY and FYNNEI. Trimming removed 2 bases from V and 2 bases from J; junction bases left unmatched: 11. This CDR3 is 17 amino acids long. The DNA for the CDR3 is TGTGCCAGCAGTGAAAGTCCGGCGGCTAGCGGGCCCTACGAGCAGTACTTC. Translating gives CASSESPAASGPYEQYF.

V and J are TRBV2 and TRBJ2-5; 11 nucleotides align to TRBD2. CDR3 length: 16 residues. Trimming took 5 bases from V and 5 from J; bases not matched to a gene: 10. Germline CDR1 SNHLY, CDR2 FYNNEI. The CDR3 nucleotides read TGTGCCAGCAGTAGGCTCGGACTAGCGGGTGGCGAGACCCAGTACTTC. Its protein product is CASSRLGLAGGETQYF.

The chain links TRBV11-3 to TRBJ2-1; D possibly corresponds to TRBD1 (7 bases). This CDR3 has 14 residues. V dropped 1 base and J dropped 5 bases, with 9 bases sitting between them. The germline V gene encodes CDR1 SGHNT and CDR2 YENEEA. In DNA, the CDR3 is TGTGCCAGCAGCTTAGGCAGGGGGGACAATGAGCAGTTCTTC. Its protein is CASSLGRGDNEQFF.

V and J are TRBV28 and TRBJ2-1; TRBD2 aligns across 8 bases. The CDR3 sequence is 15 residues long. The V gene's germline CDR1 is MDHEN and CDR2 SYDVKM. V lost 5 bases to trimming and J lost 6 bases; unmatched junction nucleotides: 9. This CDR3 reads CASSTSGLVGNEQFF. CDR3 sequence (DNA): TGTGCCAGCAGTACCTCGGGACTAGTAGGCAATGAGCAGTTCTTC.

The CDR3 region is CASRTSSGTIQETQYF. CDR3 DNA: TGTGCCAGCAGAACTTCGAGCGGGACTATCCAAGAGACCCAGTACTTC. The chain joins TRBV5-4 to TRBJ2-5, with 7 bases aligning to TRBD2. Unmatched junction bases numbered 11, after V lost 5 bases and J lost 1 base. The CDR3 consists of 16 residues. Per the germline V gene, CDR1 is SGHNT and CDR2 is YYREEE (reference sequence).

This chain uses TRBV19 with TRBJ1-5, with D possibly being TRBD1 (6 bases). Germline V gene lookup returns CDR1 LNHDA and CDR2 SQIVND (reference sequence). V lost 1 base and J lost 5, with 12 bases in between. The CDR3 loop spans 15 amino acids. The CDR3 coding sequence is TGTGCCAGTAGTATAGTTTTCGAGGGGGATCAGCCCCAGCATTTT. Encoded protein: CASSIVFEGDQPQHF.

V is TRBV7-9 and J is TRBJ1-2, with a tentative D call TRBD1 (6 bases). Germline assignment: CDR1 SEHNR and CDR2 FQNEAQ (reference sequence). The CDR3 sequence is 13 residues long. V shed 4 bases and J shed 7 bases, with 13 bases lying between them. In DNA form, the CDR3 reads TGTGCCAGCAGCTCCCAGACAGGTTCTGGCTACACCTTC. It is translated as CASSSQTGSGYTF.

The chain combines TRBV29-1 with TRBJ2-5; 8 bases align to TRBD1. Trimming at V came to 0 bases and at J to 5 bases, leaving 5 bases not matched to a gene. CDR3 length: 14 residues. Per the germline V gene, CDR1 is SQVTM and CDR2 is ANQGSEA. For the CDR3, the DNA is TGCAGCGTTGAAGAGACAGGGGCCTGGGAGACCCAGTACTTC. This codes for CSVEETGAWETQYF. Looking up the rest from reference TRBV29-1 and TRBJ2-5 gives the full variable domain: SAVISQKPSRDICQRGTSLTIQCQVDSQVTMMFWYRQQPGQSLTLIATANQGSEATYESGFVIDKFPISRPNLTFSTLTVSNMSPEDSSIYLCSVEETGAWETQYFGPGTRLLVL.

This clone was counted a few times. The chain uses TRBV5-1 and TRBJ2-7; the D gene is possibly TRBD1 (6 bases). The CDR3 has 14 amino acids. V lost 3 bases, J lost 2 bases, and 12 bases lay in between. The germline V gene has CDR1 SGHRS and CDR2 YFSETQ. The CDR3 is CASSSGQPPYEQYF. The DNA for the CDR3 is TGCGCCAGCAGCTCCGGACAGCCTCCCTACGAGCAGTACTTC.

The chain employs TRBV6-5 and TRBJ2-2, with D unresolved. V was trimmed by 2 bases and J by 0 bases, leaving 10 bases between them. Germline V gene sequence: CDR1 MNHEY, CDR2 SVGAGI. The CDR3 totals 16 residues. DNA of the CDR3: TGTGCCAGCAGTTACGATCGCGGAACGAACACCGGGGAGCTGTTTTTT. Its translation: CASSYDRGTNTGELFF.

This clone was detected only a few times. One junction end does not reproduce the germline sequence, and a read error may be involved. The rearrangement joins TRBV7-3 to TRBJ2-1, with 8 bases identical to TRBD2. Germline CDR1 SGHTA, CDR2 FQGTGA. CDR3 length: 13 residues. CDR3 residues: CASSQTPGTSFIF. The DNA for the CDR3 is TGTGCCAGCAGCCAAACGCCCGGGACTAGTTTTATCTTC.

The V call is TRBV27, the J call TRBJ2-1; 8 bases match TRBD2. The CDR3 has 18 residues. J gave up 5 bases and V 5 bases, and 17 bases lay outside the gene matches. Germline loops: CDR1 MNHEY, CDR2 SMNVEV (reference sequence). The CDR3 DNA is TGTGCCAGCAGTATTCTTCCTTATGAGCGGGGGAACCACAATGAGCAGTTCTTC. Translation: CASSILPYERGNHNEQFF.

This chain links TRBV6-1 with TRBJ2-3; 8 bases agree with TRBD2. The J segment lost 5 bases and the V segment lost 7 bases, leaving 8 bases of the junction unmatched. The CDR3 contains 14 residues. Germline V CDR1 and CDR2: MNHNS, SASEGT. CDR3 DNA: TGTGCCAGCATCTATAGCGGGAAATTAGATACGCAGTATTTT. This translates into CASIYSGKLDTQYF.

This clone appeared a few times. This chain joins TRBV7-9 and TRBJ1-1; perhaps TRBD1 as D (5 bases). The CDR3 extends over 12 amino acids. Trimming stripped 5 bases from V and 7 bases from J, with 11 bases between. In germline, CDR1 is SEHNR, CDR2 FQNEAQ (reference sequence). The CDR3 region is CASSQTGLEAFF. As DNA, the CDR3 is TGTGCCAGCAGCCAAACAGGCCTTGAAGCTTTCTTT.

J is TRBJ1-1 and V is TRBV30; 8 bases match TRBD1. The ends lost 0 bases at V and 12 bases at J; junction bases unmatched: 6. In germline, CDR1 is GTSNPN, CDR2 SVGIG (reference sequence). This CDR3 spans 12 amino acids. The CDR3 DNA reads TGTGCCTGGAGTGTACCTGACAGGGGTACTTTCTTT. It codes for CAWSVPDRGTFF.

This clone was recorded only once. The V gene is TRBV27, the J gene TRBJ1-1; no definite D call. In germline, CDR1 is MNHEY, CDR2 SMNVEV (reference sequence). Deletions cut 5 bases from V and 0 bases from J, with 13 bases between. The CDR3 runs 15 residues. The CDR3 DNA sequence: TGTGCCAGCAGTCTCGATTTCAGAATGAACACTGAAGCTTTCTTT. It specifies CASSLDFRMNTEAFF.